These 6 T cell receptor beta chains share one sample of origin, sequenced in a study of human T cells and chemical hapten exposure. TCRdb processed the RACE reads anew with MiXCR; each CDR3 protein has one entry. Of under 450,000 distinct CDR3 sequences in the sample, about 6% were seen once. Time point specified: patch test 2, 6 weeks after DPC sensitization. Treatment here: therapeutic diphenylcyclopropenone sensitization with weekly scalp DPC. The specimen was whole blood, collected in connection with sensitization to the hapten diphenylcyclopropenone (DPC). The source is a woman aged 18-29 years with alopecia areata. Some clones in this sample may be carry-over from other donors' samples.

At least ten counts were recorded for this clonotype. V gene TRBV7-9 combines with J gene TRBJ1-6; D perhaps matches TRBD1 (6 bases). V shed 5 bases and J shed 10 bases, with 18 bases lying between them. Germline V lookup: CDR1 SEHNR, CDR2 FQNEAQ (reference sequence). The CDR3 spans 15 residues. The CDR3 region is CASSRGTPGTSPLHF. The CDR3 bases are TGTGCCAGCAGCAGAGGGACTCCAGGGACATCACCCCTCCACTTT. Using reference TRBV7-9 and TRBJ1-6 for the parts outside the CDR3, the full variable domain is DTGVSQNPRHKITKRGQNVTFRCDPISEHNRLYWYRQTLGQGPEFLTYFQNEAQLEKSRLLSDRFSAERPKGSFSTLEIQRTEQGDSAMYLCASSRGTPGTSPLHFGNGTRLTVT.

This clonotype showed up many times. This chain connects TRBV29-1 to TRBJ2-2; no reliable D call. The CDR3 sequence is 12 residues long. The germline V gene encodes CDR1 SQVTM and CDR2 ANQGSEA. V lost 5 bases, J lost 3 bases, and 7 bases lay in between. The CDR3 protein is CSVPTDTGELFF. The CDR3 nucleotides are TGCAGCGTTCCCACGGACACCGGGGAGCTGTTTTTT.

The V gene is TRBV7-9, the J gene TRBJ1-2, with TRBD1 matching over 9 bases. Looked up from germline, CDR1 is SEHNR and CDR2 is FQNEAQ (reference sequence). Unmatched junction bases numbered 10, after V lost 4 bases and J lost 4 bases. This CDR3 comprises 16 residues. The CDR3 is CASSYSNRDRAYGYTF. The CDR3 coding sequence is TGTGCCAGCAGCTATTCGAACCGGGACAGGGCCTATGGCTACACCTTC.

The CDR3 here is CASSLDRSFGYTF. Written as DNA, the CDR3 is TGTGCCAGCAGTTTGGACAGGAGTTTTGGCTACACCTTC. The chain is built from TRBV12-3 or TRBV12-4 and TRBJ1-2, with 7 positions matching TRBD1. The length of the CDR3 is 13 residues. With V trimmed by 3 bases and J by 7 bases, 5 bases remained unmatched.

This clonotype was found many times. J is TRBJ2-3 and V is TRBV12-3 or TRBV12-4; D tentatively fits TRBD1 or TRBD2 (5 bases each). Between the trimmed V and J ends, which lost 7 bases and 9 bases, there was a span of 17 bases. This CDR3 region has 13 residues. Written as DNA, the CDR3 is TGTGCCAGCAACCCCGGGACGGCCAGCACGCAGTATTTT. Translating it yields CASNPGTASTQYF.

This clonotype was seen only once. The junction departs from germline at one end; a sequencing error may be responsible. The chain links TRBV29-1 to TRBJ2-7; 11 bases align to TRBD1. Germline CDR1 SQVTM, CDR2 ANQGSEA. CDR3 length: 13 residues. CDR3 DNA sequence: TGCTGCGTTTGGACAGGGGGCGTATACGAGCAGTACTTC. It specifies CCVWTGGVYEQYF.